This T cell receptor (delta chain) originates from a study of Vδ1+ human thymocytes. Trimming removed 5 bases at V and 2 bases at J, with 21 bases between. Looked up from germline, CDR1 is TSWWSYY and CDR2 is QGS. This CDR3 has 17 residues. In this sample, this clone turned up a few times. The antigen is unknown. Sequences come from RNA converted to cDNA by reverse transcription. The CDR3 regions were amplified by multiplex PCR from V-gene primers to a constant-region primer. TCRdb applied CATT to the multiplex PCR reads for clone calling. The sample consists of around 60,000 delta-chain clones, around 16% of them appearing once. General study results and limits: Thymic TRG and TRD repertoires appeared highly polyclonal. Despite high sort purity, roughly 20% of thymic T cell receptor delta sequences were Vdelta2. Unexpected Vdelta2 sequences could cause misinterpretation of bulk repertoire data.

The sorted cells were CD3+ Vdelta1+ Vdelta2- thymocytes from alphabeta-depleted thymus. Vdelta1+ thymocyte sorts reached between roughly 98% and 99.6% purity. Input material: Vdelta1+ gamma-delta thymocytes from the thymus. The sample's subset: FACS-sorted CD3+ TCRalphabeta- TCRVdelta1+ TCRVdelta2- thymocytes. The V and J genes are TRDV1 and TRDJ1, with TRDD2 as a possible D gene (7 bases). This TCR came from a girl in the first two years of life who had congenital heart surgery. The CDR3 DNA sequence: TGTGCTCTTGGGAATTCCTACGAGCGTGGGGGTACCGATAAACTCATCTTT. As protein: CALGNSYERGGTDKLIF.